This paragraph covers one TCR beta chain sequence. Trimming stripped 1 base from V and 10 bases from J, with 16 bases between. The CDR3 has 14 amino acids. The germline V gene encodes CDR1 SGHTA and CDR2 FQGNSA. Per the authors' pipeline: Scientists estimated how many nucleated cells there were by amplifying reference gene primers. This table comes from immunoSEQ multiplex PCR, and its TCRdb copy is limited to in-frame clones, with some not included. V and J calls and clone size come straight from that table; D and trimming were deduced from the DNA. The sample shows about 57,000 clones, more than 85% of them seen only once. This entry is derived from a study of blood T cell repertoires in COVID-19. Background on the study: The United States, Italy and Spain supplied acute and convalescent COVID-19 samples. PBMCs, B-cell-depleted T cells, or T cells were the source of the cDNA or gDNA that made up the material.

The chain recombines TRBV7-2 with TRBJ2-5, with D tentatively TRBD1 (7 bases). Sequenced sample: peripheral blood. This receptor was taken from a man aged 60 to 75 with acute or convalescent COVID-19. The CDR3 bases are TGTGCCAGCAGCTTAGTGGCACGTCAGGGGGGCCAGTACTTC. This translates into CASSLVARQGGQYF.